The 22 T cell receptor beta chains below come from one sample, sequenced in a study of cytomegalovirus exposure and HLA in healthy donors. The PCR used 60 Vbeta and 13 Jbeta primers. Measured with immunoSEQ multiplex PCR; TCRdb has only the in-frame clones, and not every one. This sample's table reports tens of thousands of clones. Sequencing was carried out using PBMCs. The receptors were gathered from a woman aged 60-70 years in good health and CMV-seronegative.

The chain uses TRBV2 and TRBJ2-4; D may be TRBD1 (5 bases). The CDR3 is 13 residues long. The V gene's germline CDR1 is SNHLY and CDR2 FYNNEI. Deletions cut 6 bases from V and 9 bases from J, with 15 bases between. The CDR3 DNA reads TGTGCCAGCAGGAACCTAAGGGGTCCCATTCAGTACTTC. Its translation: CASRNLRGPIQYF.

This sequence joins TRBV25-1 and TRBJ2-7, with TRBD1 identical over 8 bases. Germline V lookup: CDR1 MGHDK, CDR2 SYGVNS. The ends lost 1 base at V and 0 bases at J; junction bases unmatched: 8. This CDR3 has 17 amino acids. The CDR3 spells CASSEWVGTGYSYEQYF. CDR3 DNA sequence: TGTGCCAGCAGTGAATGGGTCGGGACAGGTTACTCCTACGAGCAGTACTTC.

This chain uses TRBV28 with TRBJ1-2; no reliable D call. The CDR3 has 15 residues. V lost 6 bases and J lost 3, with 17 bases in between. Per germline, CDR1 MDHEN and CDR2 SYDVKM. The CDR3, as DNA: TGTGCCAGCAGCGGCGGGCAGAGGAACGACTATGGCTACACCTTC. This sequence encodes CASSGGQRNDYGYTF.

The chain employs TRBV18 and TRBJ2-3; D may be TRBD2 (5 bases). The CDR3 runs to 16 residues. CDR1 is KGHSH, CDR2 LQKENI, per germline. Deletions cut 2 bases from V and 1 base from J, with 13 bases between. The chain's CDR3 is CASSPVRDGGTDTQYF. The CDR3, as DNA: TGTGCCAGCTCACCAGTGAGGGATGGGGGCACAGATACGCAGTATTTT.

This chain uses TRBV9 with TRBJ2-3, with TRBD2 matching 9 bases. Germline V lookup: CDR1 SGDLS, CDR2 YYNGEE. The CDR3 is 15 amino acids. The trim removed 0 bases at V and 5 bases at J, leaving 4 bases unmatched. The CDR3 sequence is CASSVDLAGRDTQYF. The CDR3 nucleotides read TGTGCCAGCAGCGTAGATCTAGCGGGAAGAGATACGCAGTATTTT. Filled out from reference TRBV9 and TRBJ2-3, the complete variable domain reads DSGVTQTPKHLITATGQRVTLRCSPRSGDLSVYWYQQSLDQGLQFLIQYYNGEERAKGNILERFSAQQFPDLHSELNLSSLELGDSALYFCASSVDLAGRDTQYFGPGTRLTVL.

CDR3 amino acids: CASSTGLQNEQFF. CDR3 nucleotide sequence: TGTGCCAGCAGTACGGGACTGCAGAATGAGCAGTTCTTC. The chain carries TRBV27 and TRBJ2-1, with a tentative D call TRBD2 (6 bases). V lost 5 bases and J lost 7, with 12 bases in between. CDR1 is MNHEY and CDR2 is SMNVEV in the germline V gene (reference sequence). The CDR3 contains 13 residues.

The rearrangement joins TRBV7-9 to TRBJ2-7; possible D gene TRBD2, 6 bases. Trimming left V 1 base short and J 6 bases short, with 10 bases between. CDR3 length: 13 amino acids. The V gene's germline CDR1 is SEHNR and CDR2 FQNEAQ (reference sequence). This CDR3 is CASSLGSGVEQYF. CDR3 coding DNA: TGTGCCAGCAGCTTAGGGTCGGGGGTCGAGCAGTACTTC.

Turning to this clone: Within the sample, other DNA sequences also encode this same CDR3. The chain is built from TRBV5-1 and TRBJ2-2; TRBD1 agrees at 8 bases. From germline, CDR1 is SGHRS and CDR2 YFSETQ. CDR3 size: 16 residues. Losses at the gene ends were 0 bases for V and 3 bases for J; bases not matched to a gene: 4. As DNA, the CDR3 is TGCGCCAGCAGCTTGGTCAACAGGGGGGACACCGGGGAGCTGTTTTTT. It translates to CASSLVNRGDTGELFF.

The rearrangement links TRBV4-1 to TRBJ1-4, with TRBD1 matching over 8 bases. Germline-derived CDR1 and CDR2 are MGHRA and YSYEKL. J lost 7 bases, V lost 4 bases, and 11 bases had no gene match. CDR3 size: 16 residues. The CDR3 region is CASSLPRSGGSEKLFF. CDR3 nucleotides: TGCGCCAGCAGCCTTCCACGCTCAGGGGGCAGTGAAAAACTGTTTTTT.

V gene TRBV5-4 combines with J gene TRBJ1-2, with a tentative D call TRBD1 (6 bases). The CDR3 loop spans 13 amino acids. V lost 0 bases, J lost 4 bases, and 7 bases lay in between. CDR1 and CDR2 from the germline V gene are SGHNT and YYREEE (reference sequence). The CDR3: CASSLDRAYGYTF. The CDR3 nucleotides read TGTGCCAGCAGCTTGGACAGGGCCTATGGCTACACCTTC.

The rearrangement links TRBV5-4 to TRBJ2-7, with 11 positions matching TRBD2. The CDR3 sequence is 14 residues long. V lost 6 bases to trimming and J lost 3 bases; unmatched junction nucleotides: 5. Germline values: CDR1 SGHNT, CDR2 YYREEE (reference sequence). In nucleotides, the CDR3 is TGTGCCAGCAAACTAGCGGGAGCAGGCTACGAGCAGTACTTC. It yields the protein CASKLAGAGYEQYF.

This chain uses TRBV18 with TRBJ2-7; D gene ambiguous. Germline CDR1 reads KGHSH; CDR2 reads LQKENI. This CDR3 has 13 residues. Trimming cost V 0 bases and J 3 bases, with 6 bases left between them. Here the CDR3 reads CASSPPSRYEQYF. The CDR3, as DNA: TGTGCCAGCTCACCACCGTCTCGCTACGAGCAGTACTTC. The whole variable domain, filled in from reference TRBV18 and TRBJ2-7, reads NAGVMQNPRHLVRRRGQEARLRCSPMKGHSHVYWYRQLPEEGLKFMVYLQKENIIDESGMPKERFSAEFPKEGPSILRIQQVVRGDSAAYFCASSPPSRYEQYFGPGTRLTVT.

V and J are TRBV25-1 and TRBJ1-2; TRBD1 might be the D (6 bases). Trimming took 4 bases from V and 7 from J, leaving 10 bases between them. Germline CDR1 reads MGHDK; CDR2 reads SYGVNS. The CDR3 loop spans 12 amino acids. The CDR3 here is CASSAGVSGYTF. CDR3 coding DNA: TGTGCCAGCAGTGCAGGGGTGAGTGGCTACACCTTC.

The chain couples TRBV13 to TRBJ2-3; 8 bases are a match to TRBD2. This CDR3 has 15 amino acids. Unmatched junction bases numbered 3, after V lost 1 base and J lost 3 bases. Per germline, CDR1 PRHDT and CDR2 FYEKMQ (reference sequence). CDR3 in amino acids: CASSLAGGPTDTQYF. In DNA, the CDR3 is TGTGCCAGCAGCTTAGCGGGAGGGCCGACAGATACGCAGTATTTT.

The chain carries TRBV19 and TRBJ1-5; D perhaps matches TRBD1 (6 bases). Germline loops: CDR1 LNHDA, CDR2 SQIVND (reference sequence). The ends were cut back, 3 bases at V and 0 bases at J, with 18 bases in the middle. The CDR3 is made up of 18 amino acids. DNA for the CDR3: TGTGCCAGTAGTATGACGGGGACATCGGCATATAGCAATCAGCCCCAGCATTTT. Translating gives CASSMTGTSAYSNQPQHF. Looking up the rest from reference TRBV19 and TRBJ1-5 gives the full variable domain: DGGITQSPKYLFRKEGQNVTLSCEQNLNHDAMYWYRQDPGQGLRLIYYSQIVNDFQKGDIAEGYSVSREKKESFPLTVTSAQKNPTAFYLCASSMTGTSAYSNQPQHFGDGTRLSIL.

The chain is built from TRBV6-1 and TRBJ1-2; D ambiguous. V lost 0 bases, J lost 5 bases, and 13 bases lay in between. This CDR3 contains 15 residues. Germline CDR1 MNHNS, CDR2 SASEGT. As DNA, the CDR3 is TGTGCCAGCAGTGAAGCGCTAGGCAGTCGATATGGCTACACCTTC. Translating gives CASSEALGSRYGYTF.

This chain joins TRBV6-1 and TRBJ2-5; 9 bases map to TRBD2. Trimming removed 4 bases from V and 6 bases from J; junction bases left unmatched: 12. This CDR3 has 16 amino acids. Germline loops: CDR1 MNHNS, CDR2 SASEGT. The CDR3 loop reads CASSGSTSGYSQTQYF. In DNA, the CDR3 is TGTGCCAGCAGTGGAAGTACTAGCGGGTATTCACAGACCCAGTACTTC.

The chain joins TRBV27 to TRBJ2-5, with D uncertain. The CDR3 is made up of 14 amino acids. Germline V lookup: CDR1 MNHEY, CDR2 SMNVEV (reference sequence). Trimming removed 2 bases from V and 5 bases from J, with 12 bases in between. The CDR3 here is CASSLAPDGETQYF. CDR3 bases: TGTGCCAGCAGTTTAGCCCCCGACGGGGAGACCCAGTACTTC.

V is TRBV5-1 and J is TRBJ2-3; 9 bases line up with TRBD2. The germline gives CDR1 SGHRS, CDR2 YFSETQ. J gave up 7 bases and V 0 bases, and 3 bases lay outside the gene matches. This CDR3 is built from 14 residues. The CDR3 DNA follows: TGCGCCAGCAGCTTGGGACTAGCGGATCATACGCAGTATTTT. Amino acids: CASSLGLADHTQYF.

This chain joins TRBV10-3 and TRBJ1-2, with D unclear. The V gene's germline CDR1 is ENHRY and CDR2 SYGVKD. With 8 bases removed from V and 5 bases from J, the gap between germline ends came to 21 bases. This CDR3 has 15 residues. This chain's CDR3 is CAIVREPAAIYGYTF. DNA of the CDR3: TGTGCCATCGTAAGGGAGCCCGCCGCCATTTATGGCTACACCTTC.

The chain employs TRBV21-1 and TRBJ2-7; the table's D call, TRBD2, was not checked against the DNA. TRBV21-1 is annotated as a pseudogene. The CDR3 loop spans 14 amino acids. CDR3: CASSQRGLVYEQYF. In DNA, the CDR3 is TGTGCCAGCAGCCAACGTGGACTAGTCTACGAGCAGTACTTC.

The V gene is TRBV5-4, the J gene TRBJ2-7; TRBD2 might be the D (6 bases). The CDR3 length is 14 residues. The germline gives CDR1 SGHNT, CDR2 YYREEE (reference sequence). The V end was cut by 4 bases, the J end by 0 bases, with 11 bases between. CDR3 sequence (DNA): TGTGCCAGCAGCCCGGGACTGTCCTCCTACGAGCAGTACTTC. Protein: CASSPGLSSYEQYF.